This T cell receptor beta chain was obtained from a study of blood T cell repertoires in COVID-19. On the study more broadly: Spain, Italy and the United States supplied samples that represented acute and convalescent COVID-19. Sources were T cells, B-cell-depleted T cells, or PBMCs; the material itself was cDNA or gDNA.

As processed by the authors: Reference gene primer amplification gave nucleated cell count estimates. Clones were sequenced by immunoSEQ multiplex PCR, and TCRdb holds only the in-frame ones, with some missing. That table furnishes V, J and clone size, whereas the DNA furnished D and trimming. The table shows 250,000 to 350,000 clones, with 87% occurring only once. Trimming took 3 bases from V and 4 from J; bases not matched to a gene: 5. The CDR3 has 14 residues. The germline V gene encodes CDR1 SNHLY and CDR2 FYNNEI. This chain links TRBV2 with TRBJ1-2; 7 bases line up with TRBD1. This clonotype was obtained from a man between 18 and 29 years old with active or convalescent COVID-19. Sequencing used peripheral blood. CDR3 bases: TGTGCCAGCAGTGAGGGACAGTCGACCTATGGCTACACCTTC. Protein product: CASSEGQSTYGYTF.